A single sample gave rise to the 32 T cell receptor beta chains below, sequenced in a study of response to subunit inactivated influenza vaccine (dated by TCRdb to 2016 to 2019). Libraries were constructed by RT-PCR. The reads were generated on an Illumina HiSeq 2500. The raw public reads went through TCRdb reprocessing: fastp at Q25, MiXCR clone calling, in-frame beta chains kept. Each entry merges the rows of one CDR3 protein and shows their most common DNA and genes. This sample is represented by roughly 550,000 distinct CDR3 sequences; 20% to 25% of them were singletons. The ten biggest clones cover 2.5% to 3% of the sample. The sample also formed part of further work on T cells expressing NK-cell markers. From that second study: 5'RACE template switching, by which a universal primer site and unique molecular identifiers were added, was used to make TCR beta cDNA libraries.

Sequencing used CD4+ T cells sorted from PBMCs, obtained roughly 12 days after vaccination. The origin of the receptors is a man aged 50 or older who received an inactivated influenza vaccine. Donor details come from another sample of the same person, matched by shared clones.

The rearrangement uses TRBV5-1 and TRBJ2-6, with D perhaps TRBD2 (5 bases). CDR1 and CDR2 (germline): SGHRS, YFSETQ. With 4 bases removed from V and 0 bases from J, the gap between germline ends came to 14 bases. This CDR3 is 17 amino acids long. CDR3 region: CASSLSEGFSGANVLTF. CDR3 nucleotide sequence: TGCGCCAGCAGCCTAAGCGAGGGATTCTCTGGGGCCAACGTCCTGACTTTC. Drawing the rest from reference TRBV5-1 and TRBJ2-6, the complete variable domain is KAGVTQTPRYLIKTRGQQVTLSCSPISGHRSVSWYQQTPGQGLQFLFEYFSETQRNKGNFPGRFSGRQFSNSRSEMNVSTLELGDSALYLCASSLSEGFSGANVLTFGAGSRLTVL.

The chain uses TRBV5-1 and TRBJ2-1, with D unclear. V was cut by 4 bases and J by 6 bases, with 20 bases left in between. The CDR3 sequence is 16 residues long. Germline assignment: CDR1 SGHRS and CDR2 YFSETQ. CDR3 protein: CASSVSGRSTFNEQFF. CDR3 DNA sequence: TGCGCCAGCAGCGTCTCTGGGCGGAGCACCTTCAATGAGCAGTTCTTC.

The chain has TRBV18 and TRBJ2-6; 8 nucleotides agree with TRBD1. J gave up 4 bases and V 4 bases, and 6 bases lay outside the gene matches. Germline CDR1 is KGHSH and CDR2 is LQKENI. This CDR3 has 16 residues. CDR3 region: CASSLNQGAGANVLTF. CDR3 sequence (DNA): TGTGCCAGCTCACTGAACCAGGGGGCCGGGGCCAACGTCCTGACTTTC.

The V call is TRBV28, the J call TRBJ2-3; 10 nucleotides line up with TRBD2. CDR3 size: 17 residues. V was pared by 4 bases and J by 1 base, with 8 bases of the junction left unmatched. Germline V lookup: CDR1 MDHEN, CDR2 SYDVKM. CDR3 region: CASSSLQRGGRTDTQYF. CDR3 nucleotide sequence: TGTGCCAGCAGTTCCTTACAGCGGGGGGGCCGCACAGATACGCAGTATTTT.

This clonotype was detected ten times or more. The genes are TRBV12-3 or TRBV12-4 and TRBJ2-1; D possibly corresponds to TRBD2 (5 bases). The CDR3 runs to 14 residues. The germline V and J ends were trimmed by 6 bases and 6 bases, with 15 bases remaining between them. The chain's CDR3 is CASRAGQGRNEQFF. Written as DNA, the CDR3 is TGTGCCAGCAGGGCGGGTCAAGGCCGCAATGAGCAGTTCTTC.

In its sample, this clonotype was seen many times. The chain couples TRBV20-1 to TRBJ1-1; a weak D match, TRBD1 (5 bases). The CDR3 is made up of 13 amino acids. In germline, CDR1 is DFQATT, CDR2 SNEGSKA (reference sequence). V lost 0 bases and J lost 1, with 6 bases in between. The CDR3 loop is CSAREGQNTEAFF. CDR3 DNA: TGCAGTGCTAGAGAAGGACAGAACACTGAAGCTTTCTTT.

This chain uses TRBV29-1 with TRBJ2-1; maybe TRBD2 (6 bases). CDR3 length equals 14 residues. The germline V gene encodes CDR1 SQVTM and CDR2 ANQGSEA. V lost 4 bases and J 6 bases, leaving 16 bases between the germline ends. The CDR3: CSVVGGGSINEQFF. The CDR3 DNA reads as TGCAGCGTTGTAGGTGGGGGGTCTATCAATGAGCAGTTCTTC.

The chain combines TRBV7-2 with TRBJ2-3; a weak D match, TRBD1 (7 bases). V was cut by 5 bases and J by 2 bases, with 14 bases left in between. The germline CDR1 and CDR2 sequences are SGHTA and FQGNSA. The CDR3 has 15 residues. CDR3 residues: CASSVTRGATDTQYF. The DNA of the CDR3 is TGTGCCAGCAGCGTGACCAGGGGGGCCACAGATACGCAGTATTTT.

The chain recombines TRBV5-6 with TRBJ2-1, with 13 nucleotides matching TRBD2. V lost 4 bases and J lost 4; bases outside the gene matches: 14. This CDR3 is 19 amino acids long. Germline V CDR1 and CDR2: SGHDT, YYEEEE. CDR3: CASSATATTSGRGYNEQFF. The CDR3 DNA follows: TGTGCCAGCAGCGCGACCGCGACTACTAGCGGGAGGGGTTACAATGAGCAGTTCTTC.

CDR3: CASSLGSARSPLHF. CDR3 in DNA: TGTGCCAGCAGCTTAGGCTCAGCACGCTCACCCCTCCACTTT. The rearrangement uses TRBV7-9 and TRBJ1-6, with D unresolved. V gave up 1 base and J gave up 10 bases, with 11 bases separating them. The V gene's germline CDR1 is SEHNR and CDR2 FQNEAQ (reference sequence). There are 14 residues in the CDR3.

The rearrangement links TRBV7-9 to TRBJ1-6; 9 bases match TRBD1. This CDR3 spans 15 amino acids. V dropped 4 bases and J dropped 9; count of bases not matched to a gene: 7. Germline-derived CDR1 and CDR2 are SEHNR and FQNEAQ (reference sequence). The CDR3 DNA is TGTGCCAGCAGCTCCGAGACAGGGGGGACTTCACCCCTCCACTTT. It is translated as CASSSETGGTSPLHF.

The genes are TRBV6-6 and TRBJ2-7; TRBD1 matches at 7 bases. Germline CDR1 MNHNY, CDR2 SVGAGI (reference sequence). This CDR3 contains 13 residues. Losses at the gene ends were 4 bases for V and 3 bases for J; bases not matched to a gene: 3. CDR3 in DNA: TGTGCCAGCAGTTGGACAGGAGACTACGAGCAGTACTTC. This encodes CASSWTGDYEQYF.

This chain uses TRBV4-3 with TRBJ2-3, with unresolved D. Germline CDR1 and CDR2: LGHNA and YSLEER. The CDR3 consists of 15 residues. V dropped 0 bases and J dropped 2 bases, with 9 bases sitting between them. Here the CDR3 DNA reads TGCGCCAGCAGCCAAGAGGAGACGCCCACAGATACGCAGTATTTT. The encoded protein is CASSQEETPTDTQYF.

Ten or more counts support this clonotype. The chain links TRBV20-1 to TRBJ2-5, with 7 nucleotides matching TRBD2. Germline V gene sequence: CDR1 DFQATT, CDR2 SNEGSKA (reference sequence). This CDR3 is 14 amino acids long. The trim removed 0 bases at V and 5 bases at J, leaving 6 bases unmatched. CDR3 residues: CSARDFDSGETQYF. In DNA form, the CDR3 reads TGCAGTGCTAGAGATTTTGATAGCGGGGAGACCCAGTACTTC.

V usage is TRBV7-9 and J usage is TRBJ2-5, with D possibly being TRBD1 (6 bases). The germline V gene encodes CDR1 SEHNR and CDR2 FQNEAQ (reference sequence). The CDR3 is 15 residues long. V was trimmed by 2 bases and J by 3 bases, leaving 13 bases between them. CDR3 DNA: TGTGCCAGCAGCTTAACAGGGAGTTACGAAGAGACCCAGTACTTC. Translation: CASSLTGSYEETQYF.

This CDR3 is CASSKDGGSYGYTF. The CDR3 DNA follows: TGTGCCAGCTCTAAGGACGGCGGTTCATATGGCTACACCTTC. The V gene is TRBV18, the J gene TRBJ1-2, with D uncertain. Germline values: CDR1 KGHSH, CDR2 LQKENI. The CDR3 runs to 14 residues. The V and J ends lost 6 bases and 5 bases respectively, with 16 bases between them.

At least ten counts were recorded for this clonotype. The chain couples TRBV20-1 to TRBJ1-1; D possibly corresponds to TRBD1 (5 bases). The CDR3 length is 13 residues. CDR1 is DFQATT and CDR2 is SNEGSKA in the germline V gene (reference sequence). V lost 1 base and J lost 2, with 8 bases in between. The CDR3 sequence is CSARGTPNTEAFF. CDR3 DNA: TGCAGTGCTAGAGGGACACCTAACACTGAAGCTTTCTTT.

The V gene is TRBV24-1, the J gene TRBJ1-1, with a tentative D call TRBD1 (5 bases). Trimming left V 3 bases short and J 5 bases short, with 6 bases between. The CDR3 is 12 amino acids. In germline, CDR1 is KGHDR, CDR2 SFDVKD. The CDR3 loop is CATSDGGTEAFF. CDR3 DNA: TGTGCCACCAGTGATGGGGGTACTGAAGCTTTCTTT.

This chain uses TRBV12-3 or TRBV12-4 with TRBJ2-7; 8 nucleotides agree with TRBD1. CDR3 length: 12 amino acids. J was trimmed by 7 bases and V by 6 bases; bases with no gene match: 5. The CDR3 region has the DNA TGTGCCAGCAGAAAGACAGGGGATGAGCAGTACTTC. Its translation is CASRKTGDEQYF.

This clonotype was counted a single time. This sequence joins TRBV30 and TRBJ2-2, with D possibly called TRBD1 or TRBD2 (6 bases each). Germline CDR1 and CDR2: GTSNPN and SVGIG (reference sequence). Trimming shortened V by 0 bases and J by 6 bases, and 11 bases separated the two germline ends. CDR3 length: 14 residues. CDR3 nucleotides: TGTGCCTGGAGTGTAGGGGGGCAAGCCGGGGAGCTGTTTTTT. This codes for CAWSVGGQAGELFF.

A remark on this clonotype: One end of the junction does not line up with germline, which may come from a read error. The chain is built from TRBV7-2 and TRBJ2-3; a possible D gene is TRBD1 (6 bases). The CDR3 totals 14 residues. Germline CDR1 SGHTA, CDR2 FQGNSA. The CDR3 loop reads CASSPQGRTDTQYF. The CDR3 coding sequence is TGCGCCAGCAGCCCCCAGGGGCGCACAGATACGCAGTATTTT.

The genes are TRBV5-1 and TRBJ2-1; no clear D gene. In germline, CDR1 is SGHRS, CDR2 YFSETQ. The CDR3 is made up of 12 amino acids. Trimming cost V 5 bases and J 9 bases, with 12 bases left between them. The CDR3 coding sequence is TGCGCCAGCAGAAACCTAGATACTGAGCAGTTCTTC. It specifies CASRNLDTEQFF.

The chain carries TRBV10-2 and TRBJ2-5, with TRBD1 matching 9 bases. The V and J ends lost 7 bases and 2 bases, in that order; junction bases with no gene match: 5. CDR1 WSHSY and CDR2 SAAADI come from the germline V gene. The CDR3 loop spans 14 amino acids. The CDR3 DNA follows: TGCGCCAGCAAACACAGGGGGCTTCAAGAGACCCAGTACTTC. Protein sequence: CASKHRGLQETQYF.

This clonotype was detected a few times. The V and J genes are TRBV7-2 and TRBJ2-3, with 10 nucleotides matching TRBD2. V shed 3 bases, J shed 5 bases, and the junction held 11 bases outside the gene matches. The germline gives CDR1 SGHTA, CDR2 FQGNSA. The CDR3 runs 17 residues. The CDR3 DNA reads as TGTGCCAGCAGCTTGGGAGCGGGAGGGCCCTCAGAAGATACGCAGTATTTT. It encodes CASSLGAGGPSEDTQYF.

The J gene is TRBJ2-3, the V gene TRBV28; 7 bases agree with TRBD2. Germline CDR1 is MDHEN and CDR2 is SYDVKM. V shed 3 bases and J 5 bases; nucleotides not matched to a gene: 11. This CDR3 comprises 16 residues. The CDR3 protein is CASSFRAGALGDTQYF. CDR3 coding DNA: TGTGCCAGCAGTTTCCGGGCGGGAGCGCTTGGAGATACGCAGTATTTT.

This clonotype occurred a few times. At one end the junction does not follow the germline gene, possibly because of a read error. J is TRBJ2-5 and V is TRBV7-7; no firm D call. CDR1 and CDR2 (germline): SSHAT, FNYEAQ (reference sequence). There are 15 residues in the CDR3. CDR3 sequence (DNA): TGTGCTAGCAGCTTATCCGACGGGTTACTCGAGACCCAGTACTTC. Its translation is CASSLSDGLLETQYF. The full variable domain, its missing parts supplied by reference TRBV7-7 and TRBJ2-5, is GAGVSQSPRYKVTKRGQDVTLRCDPISSHATLYWYQQALGQGPEFLTYFNYEAQPDKSGLPSDRFSAERPEGSISTLTIQRTEQRDSAMYRCASSLSDGLLETQYFGPGTRLLVL.

There are a few counts of this clonotype. V gene TRBV5-1 combines with J gene TRBJ2-7, with D possibly matching TRBD2 (5 bases). The CDR3 runs 22 residues. Looked up from germline, CDR1 is SGHRS and CDR2 is YFSETQ. Trimming removed 1 base from V and 3 bases from J, with 35 bases in between. The CDR3 region has the DNA TGCGCCAGCAGCTTGTTATTCCTGGGCGACGCGGGCCAGTCGGGCCCCTTCTACGAGCAGTACTTC. Its translation: CASSLLFLGDAGQSGPFYEQYF. The entire variable domain, with the rest obtained from reference TRBV5-1 and TRBJ2-7, is as follows: KAGVTQTPRYLIKTRGQQVTLSCSPISGHRSVSWYQQTPGQGLQFLFEYFSETQRNKGNFPGRFSGRQFSNSRSEMNVSTLELGDSALYLCASSLLFLGDAGQSGPFYEQYFGPGTRLTVT.

The chain uses TRBV6-5 and TRBJ2-7; 7 bases fit TRBD1. V shed 2 bases and J 3 bases; nucleotides not matched to a gene: 4. Germline values: CDR1 MNHEY, CDR2 SVGAGI. The CDR3 extends over 14 amino acids. The CDR3 coding sequence is TGTGCCAGCAGTTACCAGACAGGGAACTACGAGCAGTACTTC. Its protein is CASSYQTGNYEQYF.

This clonotype appeared a few times. The chain has TRBV7-2 and TRBJ1-1; D is uncertain. Germline loops: CDR1 SGHTA, CDR2 FQGNSA. CDR3 length equals 14 residues. Trimming removed 1 base at V and 3 bases at J, with 9 bases between. The CDR3 region is CASSLEVGYTEAFF. The CDR3 region has the DNA TGTGCCAGCAGCTTAGAGGTTGGGTACACTGAAGCTTTCTTT. Combining the CDR3 with reference TRBV7-2 and TRBJ1-1 gives the whole variable domain GAGVSQSPSNKVTEKGKDVELRCDPISGHTALYWYRQSLGQGLEFLIYFQGNSAPDKSGLPSDRFSAERTGGSVSTLTIQRTQQEDSAVYLCASSLEVGYTEAFFGQGTRLTVV.

This clonotype was observed a few times. The gene calls are TRBV2 and TRBJ2-1; the match to TRBD2 covers 12 bases. V trimming: 6 bases; J trimming: 8 bases; junction bases outside the gene matches: 8. This CDR3 comprises 15 residues. CDR1 and CDR2 (germline): SNHLY, FYNNEI. CDR3 DNA: TGTGCCAGCAGGGGGTCTAGCGGGAGGGCCGATGAGCAGTTCTTC. This encodes CASRGSSGRADEQFF.

This clonotype was recorded a few times. V is TRBV20-1 and J is TRBJ2-1; 7 bases line up with TRBD1. J was trimmed by 4 bases and V by 6 bases; bases with no gene match: 15. The germline V gene encodes CDR1 DFQATT and CDR2 SNEGSKA (reference sequence). The CDR3 runs to 16 residues. CDR3 sequence: CSARTSGTEGYNEQFF. DNA for the CDR3: TGCAGTGCCCGAACTTCCGGGACAGAGGGTTACAATGAGCAGTTCTTC.

The chain recombines TRBV12-3 or TRBV12-4 with TRBJ1-1; tentatively, D is TRBD1 (5 bases). The CDR3 loop spans 14 amino acids. The germline V and J ends were trimmed by 6 bases and 3 bases, with 14 bases remaining between them. The CDR3 DNA reads TGTGCCAGCAGCCCTACGGGGCGGTACACTGAAGCTTTCTTT. Protein product: CASSPTGRYTEAFF.